This T cell receptor (beta chain) was captured in a study of tumor-infiltrating lymphocytes in primary liver carcinoma. About the study: Both sexes were represented among patients, who were 30 to 69 years old. Samples returned roughly 3.5 to 7.5 million productive TCRbeta reads each. Read depth did not differ significantly between tissue types. Study-level findings and limits: Lower overlap was observed for tumor-adjacent and tumor-blood pairs relative to tumor region pairs. The 250 largest clones made up significantly more of tumor than blood repertoires (p = 0.039).

This clonotype was counted a few times. Its specificity is not known. Researchers generated TCR beta cDNA from about 500 ng of total RNA, relying on a constant-region primer. Slightly modified ARM-PCR, run as three nested multiplex PCR rounds, produced the TCR beta libraries. TCRdb fed the multiplex PCR reads into MiXCR, producing one record per CDR3 protein. The sample contains about 120,000 distinct CDR3 sequences, around 70% of which appear only once. Without any cell sorting, roughly 18-30 mg of bulk tissue yielded co-extracted RNA and DNA. The TCR was taken from a woman aged 55-69 years with primary liver carcinoma and hepatitis B virus infection. Sequencing used tumor-adjacent normal liver tissue.

CDR3 sequence reads: CASSLGLAGGLGNEQFF. CDR3 in DNA: TGCGCCAGCAGCTTGGGACTAGCGGGAGGCTTGGGCAATGAGCAGTTCTTC. This chain uses TRBV5-1 with TRBJ2-1, with 13 bases matching TRBD2. Trimming removed 0 bases from V and 6 bases from J; junction bases left unmatched: 6. The CDR3 has 17 amino acids. The V gene's germline CDR1 is SGHRS and CDR2 YFSETQ.